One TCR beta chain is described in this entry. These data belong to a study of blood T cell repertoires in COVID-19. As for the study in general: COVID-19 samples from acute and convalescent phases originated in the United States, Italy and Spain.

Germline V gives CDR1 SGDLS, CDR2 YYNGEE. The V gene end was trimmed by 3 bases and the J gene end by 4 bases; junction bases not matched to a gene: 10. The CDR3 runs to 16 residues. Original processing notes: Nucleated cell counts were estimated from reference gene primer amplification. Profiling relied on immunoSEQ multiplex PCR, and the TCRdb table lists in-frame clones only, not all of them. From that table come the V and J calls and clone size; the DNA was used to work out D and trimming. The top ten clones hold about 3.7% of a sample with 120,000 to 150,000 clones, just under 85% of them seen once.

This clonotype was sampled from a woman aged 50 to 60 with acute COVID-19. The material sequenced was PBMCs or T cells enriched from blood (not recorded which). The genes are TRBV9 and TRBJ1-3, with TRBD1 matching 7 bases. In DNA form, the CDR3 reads TGTGCCAGCAGCGCAGAATTCGACAGGGTAGGAAACACCATATATTTT. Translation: CASSAEFDRVGNTIYF.